The 2 T cell receptor beta chains given below trace back to one sample, sequenced in a study of graft-versus-host responses after intestinal transplantation. Measured with immunoSEQ multiplex PCR; TCRdb has only the in-frame clones, and not every one. The sample contains about 70,000 clones, 90% of which appear only once. These receptors have no known antigen. This sample comprised unstimulated CD8+ T cells sorted from spleen or lymph node cells, obtained before intestinal transplant. The receptors derive from a human donor who received an intestinal transplant.

The CDR3 region is CASSLGQNTEAFF. The CDR3 DNA is TGTGCCAGCAGCTTAGGACAGAACACTGAAGCTTTCTTT. The V and J genes are TRBV7-3 and TRBJ1-1, with a possible D match to TRBD1 (5 bases). The CDR3 covers 13 residues. V was cut by 2 bases and J by 1 base, with 5 bases left in between. The germline gives CDR1 SGHTA, CDR2 FQGTGA.

The chain links TRBV5-4 to TRBJ2-7; possibly TRBD2 for D (5 bases). This CDR3 is 14 amino acids long. Germline V gene sequence: CDR1 SGHNT, CDR2 YYREEE (reference sequence). V was cut by 6 bases and J by 2 bases, with 15 bases left in between. The DNA for the CDR3 is TGTGCCAGCACCTCCGGGGAAGACCCCTACGAGCAGTACTTC. Encoded protein: CASTSGEDPYEQYF.